One and the same sample provided the 20 T cell receptor beta chains below, sequenced in a study of beta chain features in type 1 diabetes. What was sequenced were expressed TCRB transcripts, since all of the isolated RNA had been reverse transcribed. Sequenced by immunoSEQ multiplex PCR; TCRdb stores in-frame clones only, minus some. The sample consists of about 120,000 clones, roughly 15% of them appearing once. General study results and limits: Type 1 diabetes patients had TCRB CDR3s that were shorter (moderately but significantly so) in all four CD4+ subsets.

Antigens for these TCRs are unknown. The specimen was central memory CD4+ T cells from blood. The receptor set was obtained from a man younger than 45 with type 1 diabetes.

This clone was observed a few times. The sample has other DNA sequences that encode this CDR3 too. The chain has TRBV7-6 and TRBJ2-3, with D uncertain. The V end was cut by 3 bases, the J end by 0 bases, with 7 bases between. The length of the CDR3 is 14 residues. Germline V gene lookup returns CDR1 SGHVS and CDR2 FNYEAQ. CDR3 coding DNA: TGTGCCAGCAGCTTGGCGGCTAGCACAGATACGCAGTATTTT. Amino acid sequence: CASSLAASTDTQYF. Full variable domain (outside the CDR3, taken from reference TRBV7-6 and TRBJ2-3): GAGVSQSPRYKVTKRGQDVALRCDPISGHVSLYWYRQALGQGPEFLTYFNYEAQQDKSGLPNDRFSAERPEGSISTLTIQRTEQRDSAMYRCASSLAASTDTQYFGPGTRLTVL.

This clone was seen only a few times. The rearrangement joins TRBV2 to TRBJ2-5, with D possibly called TRBD1 or TRBD2 (5 bases each). The CDR3 totals 11 residues. V lost 6 bases and J lost 5, with 7 bases in between. Germline CDR1 and CDR2: SNHLY and FYNNEI. This chain's CDR3 is CASSEGETQYF. CDR3 nucleotides: TGTGCCAGCAGCGAGGGGGAGACCCAGTACTTC.

CDR3 coding DNA: TGTGCCAGCAGCTTCGGGACTAGCATCAATGAGCAGTTCTTC. As protein: CASSFGTSINEQFF. The rearrangement links TRBV7-3 to TRBJ2-1; 9 nucleotides agree with TRBD2. Per the germline V gene, CDR1 is SGHTA and CDR2 is FQGTGA. V lost 3 bases to trimming and J lost 6 bases; unmatched junction nucleotides: 3. CDR3 length equals 14 residues.

The CDR3 reads CASRPIWGRQTQYF. The CDR3 nucleotides read TGTGCCAGCAGGCCAATCTGGGGGAGGCAGACCCAGTACTTC. V usage is TRBV11-2 and J usage is TRBJ2-5, with D maybe TRBD2 (6 bases). The CDR3 totals 14 residues. Germline-derived CDR1 and CDR2 are SGHAT and FQNNGV. With 6 bases removed from V and 6 bases from J, the gap between germline ends came to 17 bases.

This chain uses TRBV18 with TRBJ1-4; D possibly corresponds to TRBD1 (5 bases). The CDR3 totals 13 residues. Germline lookup yields CDR1 KGHSH and CDR2 LQKENI. Trimming shortened V by 4 bases and J by 6 bases, and 9 bases separated the two germline ends. Here the CDR3 DNA reads TGTGCCAGCTCACGAGCAGGGTATGAAAAACTGTTTTTT. As protein: CASSRAGYEKLFF.

This clone was detected only a few times. The gene calls are TRBV29-1 and TRBJ2-3; D is uncertain. The CDR3 contains 12 residues. V shed 3 bases and J shed 2 bases, with 6 bases lying between them. Germline CDR1 SQVTM, CDR2 ANQGSEA. CDR3 region: CSVEALTDTQYF. CDR3 nucleotides: TGCAGCGTTGAGGCCCTCACAGATACGCAGTATTTT.

This chain connects TRBV6-6 to TRBJ1-1, with TRBD1 matching over 8 bases. The germline CDR1 and CDR2 sequences are MNHNY and SVGAGI (reference sequence). This CDR3 spans 14 amino acids. CDR3 in DNA: TGTGTCTCAGGGGGCGCCTCTACATCCACTGAAGCTTTCTTT. Translation: CVSGGASTSTEAFF.

The chain is built from TRBV6-1 and TRBJ2-3; TRBD2 aligns across 13 bases. Germline trimming cut 4 bases from V and 2 bases from J; bases unmatched to any gene: 6. This CDR3 is 17 amino acids long. Per germline, CDR1 MNHNS and CDR2 SASEGT. CDR3 coding DNA: TGTGCCAGCAGTGCCCCCGGGACTAGCGGGACCACAGATACGCAGTATTTT. This translates into CASSAPGTSGTTDTQYF.

This clone was recorded a few times. This chain connects TRBV11-2 to TRBJ1-6, with TRBD1 as a possible D gene (6 bases). The germline V gene encodes CDR1 SGHAT and CDR2 FQNNGV. This CDR3 has 15 amino acids. Trimming stripped 0 bases from V and 11 bases from J, with 14 bases between. CDR3 nucleotides: TGTGCCAGCAGCTTAGAAGTTCGGGGGCGGACACCCCTCCACTTT. Its protein product is CASSLEVRGRTPLHF.

This clone was observed a few times. The chain links TRBV29-1 to TRBJ1-5; TRBD1 aligns across 7 bases. Looked up from germline, CDR1 is SQVTM and CDR2 is ANQGSEA. Trimming took 7 bases from V and 5 from J; bases not matched to a gene: 5. The CDR3 loop spans 12 amino acids. CDR3 in amino acids: CSASTGDQPQHF. DNA of the CDR3: TGCAGCGCCTCCACAGGGGATCAGCCCCAGCATTTT.

The sample holds a few counts of this clone. The chain uses TRBV29-1 and TRBJ1-2, with 7 bases matching TRBD1. Germline trimming cut 3 bases from V and 6 bases from J; bases unmatched to any gene: 4. Germline-derived CDR1 and CDR2 are SQVTM and ANQGSEA. This CDR3 comprises 12 residues. CDR3 amino acids: CSVDGGGNGYTF. DNA of the CDR3: TGCAGCGTTGATGGAGGGGGCAATGGCTACACCTTC.

There are a few counts of this clone. At the DNA level, this CDR3 is encoded by other sequences in the same sample as well. The chain combines TRBV30 with TRBJ1-5, with D perhaps matching TRBD1 (5 bases). From germline, CDR1 is GTSNPN and CDR2 SVGIG (reference sequence). There are 13 residues in the CDR3. Trimming removed 0 bases at V and 3 bases at J, with 6 bases between. The CDR3 region has the DNA TGTGCCTGGAGTGTACAGGACAATCAGCCCCAGCATTTT. Its protein is CAWSVQDNQPQHF.

The rearrangement joins TRBV20-1 to TRBJ1-4; D is unresolved. The V and J ends lost 4 bases and 5 bases respectively, with 2 bases between them. The CDR3 runs to 10 residues. CDR1 and CDR2 from the germline V gene are DFQATT and SNEGSKA (reference sequence). The CDR3 sequence: CSATNEKLFF. CDR3 nucleotide sequence: TGCAGTGCTACAAATGAAAAACTGTTTTTT.

This clone was seen only a few times. The CDR3 sequence is CASSPQNGEQETQYF. CDR3 DNA sequence: TGTGCCAGCTCACCACAAAACGGAGAACAAGAGACCCAGTACTTC. This chain links TRBV18 with TRBJ2-5; D ambiguous. From germline, CDR1 is KGHSH and CDR2 LQKENI. V was trimmed by 1 base and J by 2 bases, leaving 11 bases between them. The CDR3 has 15 residues.

J is TRBJ2-3 and V is TRBV7-2; 8 bases are shared with TRBD1. Trimming cost V 6 bases and J 2 bases; bases outside gene matches: 7. The V gene's germline CDR1 is SGHTA and CDR2 FQGNSA. The CDR3 contains 15 residues. This chain's CDR3 is CASRPGQGNTDTQYF. DNA of the CDR3: TGTGCCAGCAGGCCCGGACAGGGCAACACAGATACGCAGTATTTT.

This clone came up a few times. This chain uses TRBV7-9 with TRBJ2-7; perhaps D is TRBD1 or TRBD2 (5 bases each). The CDR3 covers 13 residues. CDR1 is SEHNR and CDR2 is FQNEAQ in the germline V gene (reference sequence). Trimming removed 1 base at V and 8 bases at J, with 12 bases between. The CDR3 nucleotides read TGTGCCAGCAGCTTAGTAGATCGGGGACAGCAGTACTTC. Amino acids: CASSLVDRGQQYF.

This clone was detected many times. The chain uses TRBV5-1 and TRBJ2-3; D remains unclear. Deletions cut 4 bases from V and 3 bases from J, with 6 bases between. Germline V gene sequence: CDR1 SGHRS, CDR2 YFSETQ. The CDR3 has 12 amino acids. The CDR3 nucleotides are TGCGCCAGCAGCGTCGAGACAGATACGCAGTATTTT. Its translation: CASSVETDTQYF.

This clone was counted only a few times. The DNA of the CDR3 is TGTGCCTGGAGTGTTGGGGGGCTGAATCAGCCCCAGCATTTT. It specifies CAWSVGGLNQPQHF. This chain joins TRBV30 and TRBJ1-5, with D maybe TRBD1 (6 bases). This CDR3 is built from 14 residues. CDR1 is GTSNPN and CDR2 is SVGIG in the germline V gene (reference sequence). Trimming cost V 0 bases and J 4 bases, with 10 bases left between them.

The chain uses TRBV7-2 and TRBJ1-2; maybe TRBD1 (6 bases). Germline V lookup: CDR1 SGHTA, CDR2 FQGNSA. Trimming stripped 5 bases from V and 4 bases from J, with 14 bases between. This CDR3 contains 14 residues. The CDR3 loop is CASSANRESYGYTF. The CDR3 region has the DNA TGTGCCAGCAGCGCCAACAGGGAAAGCTATGGCTACACCTTC.

The chain combines TRBV29-1 with TRBJ2-5; 10 positions match TRBD1. The CDR3 covers 13 residues. The germline CDR1 and CDR2 sequences are SQVTM and ANQGSEA. Trimming took 7 bases from V and 4 from J; bases not matched to a gene: 6. CDR3 nucleotides: TGCAGCGACGGGACAGGGGCAGGAGAGACCCAGTACTTC. As protein: CSDGTGAGETQYF.